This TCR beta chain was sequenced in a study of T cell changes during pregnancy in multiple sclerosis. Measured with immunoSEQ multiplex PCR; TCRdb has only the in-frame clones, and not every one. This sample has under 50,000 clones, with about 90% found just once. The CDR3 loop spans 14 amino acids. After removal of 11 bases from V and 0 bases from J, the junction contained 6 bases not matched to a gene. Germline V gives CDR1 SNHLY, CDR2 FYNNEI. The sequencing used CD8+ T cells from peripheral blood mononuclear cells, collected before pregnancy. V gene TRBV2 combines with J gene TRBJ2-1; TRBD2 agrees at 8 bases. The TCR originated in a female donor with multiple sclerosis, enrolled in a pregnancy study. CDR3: CAAREGRSYNEQFF. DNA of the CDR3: TGTGCCGCACGGGAGGGGCGCTCCTACAATGAGCAGTTCTTC.